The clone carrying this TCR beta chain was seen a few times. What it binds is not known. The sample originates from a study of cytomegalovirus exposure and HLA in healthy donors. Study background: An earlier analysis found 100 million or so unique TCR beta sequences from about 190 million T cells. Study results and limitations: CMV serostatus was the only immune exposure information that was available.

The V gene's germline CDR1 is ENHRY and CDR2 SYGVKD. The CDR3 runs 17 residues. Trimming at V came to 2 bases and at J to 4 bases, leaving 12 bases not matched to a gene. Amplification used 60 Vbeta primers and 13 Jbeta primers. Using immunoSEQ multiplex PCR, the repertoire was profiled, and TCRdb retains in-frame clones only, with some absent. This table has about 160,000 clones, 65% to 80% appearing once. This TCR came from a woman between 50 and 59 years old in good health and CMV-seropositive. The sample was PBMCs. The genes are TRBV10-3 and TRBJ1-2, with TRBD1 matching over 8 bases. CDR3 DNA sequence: TGTGCCATCAGTGAGCTTGGGCCAGGGGGCACCGGCTATGGCTACACCTTC. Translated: CAISELGPGGTGYGYTF.